The entry that follows covers one TCR beta chain sequence. Its specific antigen is unknown. Per-base qualities were not stored, and no clone one base away is much larger. The cohort consisted of 600 to 700 healthy bone marrow donors. At the time of sampling, every cohort member was nominally healthy, though immune exposures that went unrecorded were likely present. The donor tested CMV seronegative and was one of the 352 seronegative cohort members. A peripheral blood sample was provided by each donor, and peripheral blood mononuclear cells were used for TCR beta sequencing. The Qiagen DNeasy Blood Extraction Kit was used to extract genomic DNA from the blood cell samples. Library generation was performed with the immunoSEQ multiplex PCR assay. The multiplex PCR relied on a mix of 60 forward primers for TCR Vbeta segments and 13 reverse primers for TCR Jbeta segments. The CDR3 region of rearranged TCR beta genes was amplified from genomic DNA with a multiplex PCR assay. The Illumina HiSeq System was used to sequence the amplified TCR beta libraries as 87-base-pair reads. The authors' analysis ran thus. In a later analysis, some 80 million unique TCR beta chains were counted across the 666 repertoires, and about 9.9 million of these chains were shared by at least two donors. To remove PCR and sequencing errors, raw reads were error-corrected and collapsed into unique sequences using a nearest-neighbor algorithm that merged closely related sequences. CDR3 sequences were aligned to IMGT reference sequences to assign V, D and J gene segments. For a sequence to be retained, at least a six-nucleotide match to both a V gene segment and a J gene segment was required. A rearrangement was called productive if the CDR3 had no stop codons and remained in frame with V and J, and every other rearrangement was called non-productive. Following IMGT convention, CDR3 was defined as the stretch from the second conserved V-encoded cysteine to the conserved J-encoded phenylalanine. The earlier analysis of about 530 of the donors excluded any sequence lacking an unambiguous match to a single V gene segment. An earlier analysis of fewer than 750 of the donors called V segments functional above 56.7% productive rearrangements and segregating when the between-donor standard deviation exceeded 5%. A statistical classification framework was built for diagnosing cytomegalovirus status from the catalog of TCR beta chain sequences. In a later analysis, V and J genes were assigned by comparing TCR nucleotide sequences against IMGT/GENE-DB human TR gene sequences. The TCRdist pipeline was used in a later analysis to assign CDR3 sequences and most-parsimonious VDJ recombination scenarios. A later analysis defined each TCR beta chain by its CDR3 amino acid sequence plus V-gene family, and excluded reads lacking a unique V-gene family. A later analysis removed 592 highly shared, low-generation-probability nucleotide sequences to deal with suspected cross-contamination and a sequencing artifact. In a later analysis, a clonal expansion index was calculated for each public chain from normalized within-repertoire ranks of inferred template counts. Generation probabilities in a later analysis came from a VDJ recombination model fitted to out-of-frame rearrangements, and those results were checked against IGoR. Hypergeometric tests were used in a later analysis to score TCR-TCR, TCR-HLA and TCR-CMV co-occurrence, with a repertoire-size bias correction applied to the TCR pairs. In a later analysis, false discovery rates were estimated by permuting HLA or CMV assignments 20 times. In a later analysis, co-occurring TCRs were grouped using DBSCAN, with TCRdist sequence similarity added in when clustering inside HLA-allele-positive subsets. Co-occurrence clustering excluded repertoires with fewer than 30,000 or more than 120,000 public chains, plus five with anomalous nucleotide sharing. TCRdb's version of the immuneACCESS table is confined to in-frame rearrangements and falls short of the full clone set. An unresolved V gene accounts for under half of the shortfall where checked; the remainder is of unknown origin. That table gives V, J and clone size, and the DNA gave D and trimming. The sample yields 210,000 or so clones; 78% were counted once. In total, the top ten clones hold around 0.45% of the sample.

This sample is drawn from a study of cytomegalovirus exposure and HLA in healthy donors listed by TCRdb under 2017. Some background on the complete study: In an earlier analysis of approximately 500 of the donors, 250 to 350 Gb of sequence data and 95 million to 130 million unique TCR beta sequences from roughly 190 million T cells were reported. About 310 gigabases of sequencing data and roughly 90 million unique TCR sequences were included in an early release covering several hundred HLA-typed donors. Donor age, sex, ethnicity and CMV serostatus were compiled together with the repertoire data. In a later genetic analysis, genome-wide SNP genotypes for about three fifths of the roughly 670 donors were used, and that subset was treated as a discovery cohort. Every discovery cohort repertoire had been produced on one sequencing platform. Because of strong linkage in the cohort, five DR-DQ haplotypes were treated as single units for association and clustering. Typing coverage varied by locus: 629-630 donors for A, B, C, DRB1 and DQB1; more than 500 for DQA1; over 600 for DPA1; around 450 for DPB1. Rather than using new phenotypic data, the later analysis identified candidate immune exposures from TCR beta sequences and from how often those sequences occurred across donors. Using immunosequencing, the study profiled T cell repertoires from some 670 subjects and related those repertoires to cytomegalovirus serostatus. Class I and class II HLA loci were covered by the typing at four-digit resolution. The genetic ancestry cluster associated with self-reported Caucasian donors included 80% to 90% of the approximately 400 genotyped donors. In addition to the first cohort of 666 subjects, a separate validation cohort of under 150 different subjects was used. Across 300 to 400 genotyped donors of the cohort, an average of roughly 200,000 unique TCR beta nucleotide sequences per donor were sequenced, and approximately 17% of those sequences were non-productive. The study combined high-throughput TCR immunosequencing, statistical association of individual TCRs with disease status, and machine learning to predict cytomegalovirus infection status. The study was designed to test whether signatures of past pathogen exposure could be identified by cataloging public T cell receptors. To study patterns of TCR occurrence, a later analysis re-analyzed previously published TCR beta repertoires from just over 650 donors and added high-resolution HLA genotyping. An earlier analysis of 500 to 650 of the donors applied high-throughput TCR beta sequencing to assess whether each TCR beta V gene segment acted as functional or pseudogenic.

What the study reported, not specific to this receptor: For the cohort, immune exposure information was limited to CMV serostatus. Strong co-occurrence of HLA alleles, especially DR and DQ, made assigning TCR associations to individual alleles difficult. At a false discovery rate of 0.05, a later analysis linked 16,951 TCR beta sequences to specific HLA alleles. Most TCR sequences were observed very rarely across donors, whereas some public TCRs were present in many individuals. This cohort had only TCR beta chains sequenced, and the lack of alpha or paired-chain data limited which features could be detected. Sequencing depth was assumed to be roughly uniform across donors in the presence/absence analyses, though that assumption may not hold. It was suggested by the authors that the approach could potentially be generalized to other disease states and immunological phenotypes. In a later analysis, most CMV-associated TCR beta chains were found to appear HLA-restricted, with HLA associations seemingly driven largely by CMV exposure. Several of the top co-occurrence clusters appeared to be linked to parvovirus B19, influenza, CMV and Epstein-Barr virus, according to a later analysis. In an earlier analysis of a few hundred of the donors, most TCR beta V segments were observed in productive rearrangements about 90% or about 30% of the time, broadly matching IMGT annotations. A further reported finding was that TCR beta sequences accurately predicted the HLA-A and HLA-B alleles for most subjects in the first cohort. According to a later analysis, TCR association rates differed among HLA loci, with DRB1 alleles showing the most associated TCRs and HLA-C alleles showing the fewest. Because HLA typing was unavailable for some donors at each locus, only the typed subset was used in association tests. V-gene and J-gene trimming of TCR beta chains was associated with a missense DCLRE1C variant in a later genetic analysis, and the association was replicated in an independent cohort. Some IMGT-functional V segments, including TRBV6-2 and TRBV6-3, could not be told apart with the 87-base-pair reads, so those segments were excluded. Seventeen rarely observed V segments, including chromosome 9 orphons, were excluded from the earlier analysis of approximately 500 of the donors because counts were too low. Cytomegalovirus status was reported to be diagnosed by the classifier with high specificity and sensitivity in both the original and validation cohorts. In a later genetic analysis, fewer N-insertions in productive TCRs were reported among donors in an Asian-associated ancestry cluster than the roughly 640-donor mean. A total of fewer than 200 TCR beta chains were listed by the study as associated with cytomegalovirus. A cluster of highly shared sequence variants was judged likely to be a technical artifact of the sequencing pipeline. In a later analysis, HLA-associated TCR beta chains were found to be more clonally expanded and to have lower generation probabilities than equally common non-associated chains. In vitro tests confirmed that three of the cytomegalovirus-associated TCR beta chains recognize cytomegalovirus antigens. Correlated functional status among segregating V segments might be attributable to linkage disequilibrium, but an unknown experimental factor could not be ruled out.

CDR1 is given as MNHEY and CDR2 as SMNVEV, both from the germline V gene (reference sequence). The germline ends are 8 bases apart after V is trimmed by 6 bases and J by 2 bases. Measured from the cysteine to the phenylalanine, the CDR3 is 12 residues long. Of the read, only the CDR3 DNA is kept; its 36 bases are in frame from base 1. The specimen sequenced was PBMCs. The sequence came from a boy younger than 18 in good health and CMV-seronegative. The sequence joins TRBV27 to TRBJ2-7; the best D guess is TRBD1, with 5 bases matching. The CDR3 is CASRGRTYEQYF. The DNA sequence is TGTGCCAGCAGGGGGCGCACCTACGAGCAGTACTTC.